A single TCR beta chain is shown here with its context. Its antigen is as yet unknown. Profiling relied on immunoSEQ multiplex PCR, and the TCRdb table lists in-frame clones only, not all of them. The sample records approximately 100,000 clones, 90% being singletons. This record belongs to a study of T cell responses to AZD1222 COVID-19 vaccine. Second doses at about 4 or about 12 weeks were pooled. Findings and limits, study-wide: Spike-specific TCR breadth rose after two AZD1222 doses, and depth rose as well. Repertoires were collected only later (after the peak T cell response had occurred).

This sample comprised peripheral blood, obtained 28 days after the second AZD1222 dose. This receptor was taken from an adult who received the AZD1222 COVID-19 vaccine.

The CDR3 here is CASSTRRGQETQYF. In DNA, the CDR3 is TGTGCCAGTAGTACCCGCAGGGGACAGGAGACCCAGTACTTC. V is TRBV19 and J is TRBJ2-5; 7 nucleotides line up with TRBD1. Trimming cost V 4 bases and J 5 bases; bases outside gene matches: 7. Per the germline V gene, CDR1 is LNHDA and CDR2 is SQIVND (reference sequence). The CDR3 totals 14 residues. Full variable domain (outside the CDR3, taken from reference TRBV19 and TRBJ2-5): DGGITQSPKYLFRKEGQNVTLSCEQNLNHDAMYWYRQDPGQGLRLIYYSQIVNDFQKGDIAEGYSVSREKKESFPLTVTSAQKNPTAFYLCASSTRRGQETQYFGPGTRLLVL.